The TCR beta chain under discussion was sequenced for a study of shared clonotypes between healthy human individuals. Naive CD8 populations comprised CD45RO-negative cells positively selected for CCR7, excluding terminally differentiated effector memory CD45RA+ cells. Original processing methods: Filtering was not the same, since immunoSEQ gave junction-only sequences without quality scores. Repertoires were generated with immunoSEQ multiplex PCR, while TCRdb's copy carries only in-frame clones and drops some. That table supplies the V and J calls and clone size; D and trimming were determined from the DNA. This table has over 750,000 clones, 96% appearing once. This receptor was obtained from a man aged 25-40 years in good health. The source material was naive CD8+ T cells sorted from blood.

Here the CDR3 reads CASSLIVSGYTGELFF. In nucleotides, the CDR3 is TGCGCCAGCAGCTTGATTGTTAGCGGGTACACCGGGGAGCTGTTTTTT. The chain links TRBV5-1 to TRBJ2-2; 7 bases line up with TRBD2. CDR1 is SGHRS, CDR2 YFSETQ, per germline. The trim removed 1 base at V and 3 bases at J, leaving 6 bases unmatched. The CDR3 totals 16 residues.